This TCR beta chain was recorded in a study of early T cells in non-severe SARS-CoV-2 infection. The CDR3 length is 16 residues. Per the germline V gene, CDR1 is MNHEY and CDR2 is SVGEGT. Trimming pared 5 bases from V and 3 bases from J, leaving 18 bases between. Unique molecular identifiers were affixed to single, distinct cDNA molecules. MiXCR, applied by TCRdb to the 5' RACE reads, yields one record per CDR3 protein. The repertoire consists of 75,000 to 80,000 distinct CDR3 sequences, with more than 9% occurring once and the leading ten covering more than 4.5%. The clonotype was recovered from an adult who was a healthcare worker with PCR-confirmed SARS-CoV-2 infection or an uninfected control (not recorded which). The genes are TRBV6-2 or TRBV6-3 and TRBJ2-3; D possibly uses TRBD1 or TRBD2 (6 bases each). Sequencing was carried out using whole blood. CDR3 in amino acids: CASSLLLGGGTDTQYF. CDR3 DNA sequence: TGTGCCAGCAGTCTCCTGCTAGGGGGAGGAACAGATACGCAGTATTTT.